This TCR beta chain is from a study of shared clonotypes between healthy human individuals. In the source study's methods: ImmunoSEQ sequences covered only the junction and lacked quality scores; filtering therefore differed. Clones were sequenced by immunoSEQ multiplex PCR, and TCRdb holds only the in-frame ones, with some missing. The V and J calls and clone size are taken from that table; D and trimming were inferred from the DNA. The data contain about 1.5 million clones, around 98% of them singletons. The CDR3 length is 10 residues. Germline CDR1 and CDR2: SNHLY and FYNNEI. V lost 7 bases to trimming and J lost 3 bases, with 3 bases between them. As to this clone: Its antigen is unknown. This CDR3 is also generated by other DNA sequences in the sample.

Study outcomes and limitations: Clonotypes which were not shared had lower generation probabilities than clonotypes that all four donors shared. Blood was the only sampled material, and tissue repertoires likely differ.

J is TRBJ1-1 and V is TRBV2; unclear D gene. The sequenced sample was naive CD4+ T cells sorted from blood. Subset specified: CD45RA+ positively selected. The source is a man aged 25-40 years in good health. For the CDR3, the DNA is TGTGCCAGCAAACACACTGAAGCTTTCTTT. Amino acid sequence: CASKHTEAFF.